This entry concerns a single TCR beta chain. These data belong to a study of blood T cell repertoires in COVID-19. Clones were read by immunoSEQ multiplex PCR, and TCRdb kept only the in-frame ones, dropping some. Of roughly 300,000 clones detected, approximately 91% appear once; the ten largest clones hold approximately 2.5%. The V and J ends lost 3 bases and 4 bases respectively, with 9 bases between them. CDR3 length: 13 amino acids. Germline V CDR1 and CDR2: MDHEN, SYDVKM. The sequence was collected from a woman between 40 and 55 years old with acute COVID-19. The sample comprised PBMCs or T cells enriched from blood (not recorded which). V usage is TRBV28 and J usage is TRBJ2-5; D perhaps matches TRBD2 (7 bases). In DNA, the CDR3 is TGTGCCAGCAGTTTGGCGGGGGCAGAGACCCAGTACTTC. It translates to CASSLAGAETQYF.